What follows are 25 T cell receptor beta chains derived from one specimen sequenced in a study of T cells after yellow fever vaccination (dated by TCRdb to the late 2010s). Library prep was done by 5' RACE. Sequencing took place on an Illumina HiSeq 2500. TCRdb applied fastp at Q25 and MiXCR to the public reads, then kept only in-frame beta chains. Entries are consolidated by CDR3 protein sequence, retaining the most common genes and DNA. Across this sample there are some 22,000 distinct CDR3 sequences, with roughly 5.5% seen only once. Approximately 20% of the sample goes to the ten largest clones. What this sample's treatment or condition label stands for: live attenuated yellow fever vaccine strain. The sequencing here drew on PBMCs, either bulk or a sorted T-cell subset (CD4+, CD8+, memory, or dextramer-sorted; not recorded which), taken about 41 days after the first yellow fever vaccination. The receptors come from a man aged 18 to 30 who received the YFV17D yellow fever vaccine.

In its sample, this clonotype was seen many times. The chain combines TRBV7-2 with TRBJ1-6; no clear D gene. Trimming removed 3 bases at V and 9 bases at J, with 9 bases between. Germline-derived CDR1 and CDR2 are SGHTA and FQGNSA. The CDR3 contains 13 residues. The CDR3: CASSFSIGSPLHF. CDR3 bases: TGTGCCAGCAGCTTCTCCATAGGTTCACCCCTCCACTTT.

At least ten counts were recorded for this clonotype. This CDR3 reads CATSDPTGPSTDTQYF. The DNA for the CDR3 is TGTGCCACCAGTGACCCGACAGGGCCAAGCACAGATACGCAGTATTTT. The chain joins TRBV24-1 to TRBJ2-3; TRBD1 matches at 7 bases. Germline CDR1 reads KGHDR; CDR2 reads SFDVKD. V trimming: 4 bases; J trimming: 0 bases; junction bases outside the gene matches: 6. The CDR3 length is 16 residues.

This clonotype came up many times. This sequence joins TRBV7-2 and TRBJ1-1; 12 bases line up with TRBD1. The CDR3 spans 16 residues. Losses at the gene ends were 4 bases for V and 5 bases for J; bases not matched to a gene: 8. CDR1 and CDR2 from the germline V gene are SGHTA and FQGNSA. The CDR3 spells CASSSGQGAGGTEAFF. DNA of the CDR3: TGTGCCAGCAGCTCGGGACAGGGGGCTGGGGGGACTGAAGCTTTCTTT. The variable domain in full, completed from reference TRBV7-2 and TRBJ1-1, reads GAGVSQSPSNKVTEKGKDVELRCDPISGHTALYWYRQSLGQGLEFLIYFQGNSAPDKSGLPSDRFSAERTGGSVSTLTIQRTQQEDSAVYLCASSSGQGAGGTEAFFGQGTRLTVV.

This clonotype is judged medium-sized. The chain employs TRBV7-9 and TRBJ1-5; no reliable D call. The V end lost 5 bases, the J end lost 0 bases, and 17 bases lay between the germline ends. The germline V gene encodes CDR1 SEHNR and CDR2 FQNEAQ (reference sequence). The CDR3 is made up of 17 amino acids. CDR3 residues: CASSRYEGGYSNQPQHF. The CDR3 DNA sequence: TGTGCCAGCAGCCGTTACGAGGGCGGTTATAGCAATCAGCCCCAGCATTTT.

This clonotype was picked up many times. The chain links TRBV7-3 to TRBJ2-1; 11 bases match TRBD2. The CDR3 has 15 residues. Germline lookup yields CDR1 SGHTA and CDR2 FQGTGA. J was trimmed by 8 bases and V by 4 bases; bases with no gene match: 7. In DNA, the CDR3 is TGTGCCAGCAGCTCCTTAGCGGGGGGGCCCTATGAGCAGTTCTTC. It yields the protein CASSSLAGGPYEQFF.

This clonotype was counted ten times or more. The CDR3 DNA follows: TGTGCCAGCAGCCCCCTCGGGGCAACTAATGAAAAACTGTTTTTT. This gives the protein CASSPLGATNEKLFF. This rearrangement joins TRBV6-5 to TRBJ1-4; unclear D gene. Germline values: CDR1 MNHEY, CDR2 SVGAGI. This CDR3 is built from 15 residues. The ends were cut back, 6 bases at V and 0 bases at J, with 11 bases in the middle.

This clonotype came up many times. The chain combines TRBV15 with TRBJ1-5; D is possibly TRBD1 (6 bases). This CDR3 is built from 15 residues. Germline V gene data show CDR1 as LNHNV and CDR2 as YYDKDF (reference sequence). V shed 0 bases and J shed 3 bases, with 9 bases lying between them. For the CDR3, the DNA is TGTGCCACCAGCAGAGAAGGACAGCCCAATCAGCCCCAGCATTTT. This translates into CATSREGQPNQPQHF.

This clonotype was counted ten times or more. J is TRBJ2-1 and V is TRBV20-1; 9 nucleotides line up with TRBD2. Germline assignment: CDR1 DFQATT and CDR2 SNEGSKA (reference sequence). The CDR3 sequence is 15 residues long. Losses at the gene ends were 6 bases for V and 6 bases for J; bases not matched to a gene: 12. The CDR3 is CSASLAGGATNEQFF. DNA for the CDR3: TGCAGTGCCAGCCTGGCGGGGGGGGCGACCAATGAGCAGTTCTTC.

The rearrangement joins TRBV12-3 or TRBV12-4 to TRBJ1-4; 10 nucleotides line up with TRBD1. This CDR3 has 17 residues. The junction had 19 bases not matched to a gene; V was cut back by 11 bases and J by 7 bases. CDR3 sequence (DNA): TGTGCCTTCTGGCGGGGACAGGGGATGGCGGTTGTTGAAAAACTGTTTTTT. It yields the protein CAFWRGQGMAVVEKLFF.

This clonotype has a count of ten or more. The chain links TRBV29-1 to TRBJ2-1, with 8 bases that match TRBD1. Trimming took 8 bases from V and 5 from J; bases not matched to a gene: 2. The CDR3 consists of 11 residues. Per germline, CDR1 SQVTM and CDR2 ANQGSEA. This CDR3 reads CSTGQDNEQFF. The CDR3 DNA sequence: TGCAGCACGGGACAGGACAATGAGCAGTTCTTC.

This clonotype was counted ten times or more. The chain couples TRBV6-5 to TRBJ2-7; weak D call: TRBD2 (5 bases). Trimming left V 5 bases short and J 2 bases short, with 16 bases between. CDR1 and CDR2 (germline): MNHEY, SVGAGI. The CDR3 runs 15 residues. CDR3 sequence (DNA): TGTGCCAGCAGTACCCCGGACGGAGGTACCTACGAGCAGTACGTC. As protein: CASSTPDGGTYEQYV.

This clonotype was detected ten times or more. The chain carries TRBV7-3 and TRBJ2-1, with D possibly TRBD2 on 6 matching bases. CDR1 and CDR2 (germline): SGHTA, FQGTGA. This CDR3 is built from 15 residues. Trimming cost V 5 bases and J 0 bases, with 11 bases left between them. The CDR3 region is CASSRDFSSYNEQFF. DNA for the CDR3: TGTGCCAGCAGCCGGGACTTCAGCTCCTACAATGAGCAGTTCTTC.

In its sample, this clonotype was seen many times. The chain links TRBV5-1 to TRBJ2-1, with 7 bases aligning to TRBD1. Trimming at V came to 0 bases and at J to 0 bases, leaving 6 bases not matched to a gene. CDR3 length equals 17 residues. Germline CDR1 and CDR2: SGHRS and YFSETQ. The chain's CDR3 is CASSLAETGISYNEQFF. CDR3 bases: TGCGCCAGCAGCTTGGCTGAGACAGGGATCTCCTACAATGAGCAGTTCTTC.

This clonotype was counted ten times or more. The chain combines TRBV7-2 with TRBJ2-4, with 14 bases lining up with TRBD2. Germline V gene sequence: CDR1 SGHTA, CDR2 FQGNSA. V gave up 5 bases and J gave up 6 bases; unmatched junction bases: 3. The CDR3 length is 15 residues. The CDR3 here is CASSVGLAGGNIQYF. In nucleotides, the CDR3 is TGTGCCAGCAGCGTCGGACTAGCGGGGGGAAACATTCAGTACTTC.

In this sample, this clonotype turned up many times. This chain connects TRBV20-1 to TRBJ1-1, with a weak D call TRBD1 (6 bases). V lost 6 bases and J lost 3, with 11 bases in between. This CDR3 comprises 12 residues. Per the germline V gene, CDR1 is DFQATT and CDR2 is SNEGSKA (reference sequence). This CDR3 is CSALEGDTEAFF. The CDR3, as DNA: TGCAGTGCCCTTGAGGGGGACACTGAAGCTTTCTTT.

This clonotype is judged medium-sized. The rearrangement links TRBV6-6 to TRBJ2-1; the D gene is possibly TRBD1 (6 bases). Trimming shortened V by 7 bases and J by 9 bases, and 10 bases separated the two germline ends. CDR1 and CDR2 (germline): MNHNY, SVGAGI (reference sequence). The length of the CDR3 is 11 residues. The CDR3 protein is CASTEGGEQFF. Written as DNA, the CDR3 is TGTGCCAGCACCGAAGGGGGTGAGCAGTTCTTC.

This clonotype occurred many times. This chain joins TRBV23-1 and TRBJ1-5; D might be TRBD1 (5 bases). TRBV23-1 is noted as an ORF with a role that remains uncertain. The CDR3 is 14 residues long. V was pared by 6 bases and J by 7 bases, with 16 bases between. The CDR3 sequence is CASSQAGKGQPQHF. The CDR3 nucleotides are TGCGCCAGCAGCCAGGCGGGGAAGGGGCAGCCCCAGCATTTT.

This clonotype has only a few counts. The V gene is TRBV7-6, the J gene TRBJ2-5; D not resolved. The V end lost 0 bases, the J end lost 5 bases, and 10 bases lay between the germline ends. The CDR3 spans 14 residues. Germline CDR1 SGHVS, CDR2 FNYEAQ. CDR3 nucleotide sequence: TGTGCCAGCAGCTTAGCGCAGAAATCGGAGACCCAGTACTTC. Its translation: CASSLAQKSETQYF.

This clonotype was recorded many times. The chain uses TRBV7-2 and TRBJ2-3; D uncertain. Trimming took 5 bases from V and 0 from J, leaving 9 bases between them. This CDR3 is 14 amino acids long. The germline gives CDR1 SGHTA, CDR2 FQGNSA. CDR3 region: CASSTYLSTDTQYF. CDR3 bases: TGTGCCAGCAGCACATACTTAAGCACAGATACGCAGTATTTT.

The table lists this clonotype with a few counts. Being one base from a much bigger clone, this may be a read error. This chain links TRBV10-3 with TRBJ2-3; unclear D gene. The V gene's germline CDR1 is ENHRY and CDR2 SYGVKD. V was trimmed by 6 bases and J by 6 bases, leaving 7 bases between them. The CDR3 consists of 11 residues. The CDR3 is CAIRESDTQYF. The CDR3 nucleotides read TGTGCCATCAGGGAGAGTGATACGCAGTATTTT.

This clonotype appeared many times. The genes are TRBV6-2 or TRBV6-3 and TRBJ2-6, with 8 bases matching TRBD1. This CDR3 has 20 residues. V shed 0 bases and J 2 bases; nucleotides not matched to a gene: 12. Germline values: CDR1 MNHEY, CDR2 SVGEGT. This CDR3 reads CASSYSSSGQGKTGANVLTF. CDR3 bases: TGTGCCAGCAGTTACTCGAGTTCCGGACAGGGAAAAACTGGGGCCAACGTCCTGACTTTC.

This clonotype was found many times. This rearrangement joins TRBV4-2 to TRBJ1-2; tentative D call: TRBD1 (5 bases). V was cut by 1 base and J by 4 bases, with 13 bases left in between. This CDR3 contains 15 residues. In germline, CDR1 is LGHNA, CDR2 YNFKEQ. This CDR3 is CASSQGGDWSYGYTF. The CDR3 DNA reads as TGTGCCAGCAGCCAAGGTGGGGACTGGTCCTATGGCTACACCTTC.

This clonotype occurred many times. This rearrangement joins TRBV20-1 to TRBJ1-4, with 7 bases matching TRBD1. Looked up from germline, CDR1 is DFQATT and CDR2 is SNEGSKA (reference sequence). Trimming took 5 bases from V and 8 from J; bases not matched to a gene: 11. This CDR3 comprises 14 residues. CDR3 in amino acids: CSARDRVRGEKLFF. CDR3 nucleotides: TGCAGTGCTCGTGACAGGGTTAGAGGGGAAAAACTGTTTTTT.

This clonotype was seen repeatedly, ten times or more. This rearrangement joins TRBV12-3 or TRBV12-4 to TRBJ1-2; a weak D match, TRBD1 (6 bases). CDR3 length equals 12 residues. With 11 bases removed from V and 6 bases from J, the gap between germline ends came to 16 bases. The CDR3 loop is CAGTTGRDGYTF. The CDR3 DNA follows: TGTGCCGGAACCACAGGGAGAGATGGCTACACCTTC.

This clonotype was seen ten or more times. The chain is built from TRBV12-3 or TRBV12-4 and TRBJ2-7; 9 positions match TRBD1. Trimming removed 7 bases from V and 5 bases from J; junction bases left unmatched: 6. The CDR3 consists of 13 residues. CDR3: CASTPGTGNEQYF. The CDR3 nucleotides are TGTGCCAGCACCCCCGGGACAGGGAACGAGCAGTACTTC.